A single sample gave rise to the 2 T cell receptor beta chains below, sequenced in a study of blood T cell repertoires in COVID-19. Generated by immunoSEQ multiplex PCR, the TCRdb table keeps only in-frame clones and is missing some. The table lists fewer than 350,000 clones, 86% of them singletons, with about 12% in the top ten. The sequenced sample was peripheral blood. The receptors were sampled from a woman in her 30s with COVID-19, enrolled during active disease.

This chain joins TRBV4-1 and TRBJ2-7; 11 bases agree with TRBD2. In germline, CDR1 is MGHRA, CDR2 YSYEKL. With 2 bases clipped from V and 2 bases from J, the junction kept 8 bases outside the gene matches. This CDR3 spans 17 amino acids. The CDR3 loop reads CASSQHVGTSGTYEQYF. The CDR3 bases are TGCGCCAGCAGCCAACATGTCGGGACTAGCGGAACCTACGAGCAGTACTTC.

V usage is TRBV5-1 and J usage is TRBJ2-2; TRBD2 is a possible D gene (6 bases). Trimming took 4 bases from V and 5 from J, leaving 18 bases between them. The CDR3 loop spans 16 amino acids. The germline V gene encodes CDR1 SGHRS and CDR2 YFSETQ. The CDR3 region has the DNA TGCGCCAGCAGCCCCTCCCCGGACTATGGGACCGGGGAGCTGTTTTTT. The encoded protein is CASSPSPDYGTGELFF.